This TCR beta chain derives from a study of molecular identifiers for immune sequencing clone quantification. This clonotype was seen at least ten times. One entry per CDR3 protein, called by TCRdb with MiXCR from the PCR reads. The repertoire holds some 35,000 distinct CDR3 sequences, with approximately 20% as singletons. Sorting was used to obtain naive CD8 T cells (CD8+CD4-CCR7+CD45RA+). The germline gives CDR1 KGHSH, CDR2 LQKENI. Between the trimmed V and J ends, which lost 1 base and 4 bases, there was a span of 14 bases. This CDR3 comprises 16 residues. This receptor was identified in a human donor in good health. Some libraries in this study had Jurkat cell RNA spiked in. The chain employs TRBV18 and TRBJ1-5, with no clear D. The sample consisted of naive CD8+ T cells from blood, with Jurkat cell RNA spiked in. Subset indicated: FACS-sorted CD8+CD4-CCR7+CD45RA+ naive T cells. This CDR3 is CASSPQGPEENQPQHF. Here the CDR3 DNA reads TGTGCCAGCTCACCACAAGGACCCGAGGAAAATCAGCCCCAGCATTTT.